What follows describes a single T cell receptor beta chain. Its target is not known. Each and every patient relapsed after autologous stem cell transplantation, and patients got differing brentuximab vedotin exposure. This sample stems from a study of PD-1 blockade in classical Hodgkin lymphoma. Study-wide background: Once every 2 weeks, patients received intravenous nivolumab at 3 mg/kg. Findings of the study overall: Initiation of nivolumab under 1 year after ASCT led to exclusion of patients.

Using immunoSEQ multiplex PCR, the repertoire was profiled, and TCRdb retains in-frame clones only, with some absent. The data hold over 25,000 clones, with 85% to 90% observed a single time. The V gene's germline CDR1 is WSHSY and CDR2 SAAADI. With 3 bases removed from V and 6 bases from J, the gap between germline ends came to 17 bases. The CDR3 totals 15 residues. This clonotype originated in a human donor with classical Hodgkin lymphoma. The chain is built from TRBV10-2 and TRBJ1-2; possible D gene TRBD1, 5 bases. The sample in question was peripheral blood mononuclear cells (PBMCs), obtained at baseline. CDR3 nucleotide sequence: TGCGCCAGCAGTGACCAGGGTGAGGATGAGGATGGCTACACCTTC. Residues: CASSDQGEDEDGYTF.